These 15 T cell receptor beta chains originate from one sample sequenced in a study of OX40 agonist ivuxolimab in advanced cancers. Data came from immunoSEQ multiplex PCR; TCRdb stores just in-frame clones and leaves some out. The sample has around 46,000 clones, more than 75% seen once; the top ten hold about 13%. The sample in question was CD4+ or CD8+ T cells sorted from blood, obtained in a trial of the OX40 agonist ivuxolimab. Receptors were obtained from an adult with an advanced solid tumor such as melanoma, head and neck, liver or kidney cancer.

The gene calls are TRBV9 and TRBJ2-3, with D perhaps TRBD2 (6 bases). Trimming removed 6 bases from V and 2 bases from J, with 19 bases in between. Germline V CDR1 and CDR2: SGDLS, YYNGEE. This CDR3 spans 16 amino acids. In DNA form, the CDR3 reads TGTGCCAGCACTTCTGGGCGGGGCGGAACCACAGATACGCAGTATTTT. Protein product: CASTSGRGGTTDTQYF.

The chain joins TRBV4-3 to TRBJ1-5; 9 nucleotides match TRBD1. V trimming: 3 bases; J trimming: 2 bases; junction bases outside the gene matches: 5. Per germline, CDR1 LGHNA and CDR2 YSLEER. The CDR3 has 16 amino acids. CDR3 region: CASSQDRGVGNQPQHF. Here the CDR3 DNA reads TGCGCCAGCAGCCAGGACAGGGGAGTGGGCAATCAGCCCCAGCATTTT.

The chain links TRBV7-6 to TRBJ2-5; the match to TRBD2 covers 11 bases. The CDR3 covers 16 residues. V gave up 2 bases and J gave up 5 bases; unmatched junction bases: 7. Germline CDR1 is SGHVS and CDR2 is FNYEAQ. CDR3 bases: TGTGCCAGCAGCTTAACGACTAGCGGGGCCCGGGAGACCCAGTACTTC. This translates into CASSLTTSGARETQYF.

This clone was recorded once. The genes are TRBV19 and TRBJ1-6; 7 nucleotides align to TRBD1. The V segment lost 3 bases and the J segment 9 bases; nucleotides outside the gene matches: 8. CDR1 and CDR2 (germline): LNHDA, SQIVND (reference sequence). The CDR3 is 15 amino acids. The CDR3 spells CASSMSGTDFSPLHF. The CDR3 bases are TGTGCCAGTAGTATGTCCGGGACAGATTTTTCACCCCTCCACTTT.

The rearrangement links TRBV13 to TRBJ2-7; D tentatively reads TRBD1 or TRBD2 (6 bases each). CDR1 is PRHDT, CDR2 FYEKMQ, per germline (reference sequence). V dropped 4 bases and J dropped 3 bases, with 16 bases sitting between them. The CDR3 covers 15 residues. In DNA form, the CDR3 reads TGTGCCAGCAGCTCCCAGTGGGGGGCCGTCTACGAGCAGTACTTC. Translating gives CASSSQWGAVYEQYF.

V usage is TRBV14 and J usage is TRBJ2-7; no reliable D call. CDR3 length: 15 residues. Germline values: CDR1 SGHDN, CDR2 FVKESK. With 1 base removed from V and 6 bases from J, the gap between germline ends came to 16 bases. CDR3 in amino acids: CASSQGAAGYAEQYF. The DNA of the CDR3 is TGTGCCAGCAGCCAAGGGGCAGCTGGGTACGCCGAGCAGTACTTC.

The chain uses TRBV5-6 and TRBJ2-6; no clear D gene. This CDR3 comprises 15 residues. Germline V gene lookup returns CDR1 SGHDT and CDR2 YYEEEE. V lost 0 bases to trimming and J lost 0 bases, with 4 bases between them. CDR3 sequence (DNA): TGTGCCAGCAGCTTGGCCGCCTCTGGGGCCAACGTCCTGACTTTC. Translated, it gives CASSLAASGANVLTF.

This chain joins TRBV6-5 and TRBJ2-5; D remains unclear. The J call may be wrong; the DNA end is better matched by TRBJ2-7. The length of the CDR3 is 12 residues. From germline, CDR1 is MNHEY and CDR2 SVGAGI. CDR3 protein: CASSQYSYEQYF. CDR3 nucleotide sequence: TGTGCCAGCAGTCAATACTCCTACGAGCAGTACTTC.

This chain links TRBV27 with TRBJ2-1, with 9 bases fitting TRBD1. Germline V lookup: CDR1 MNHEY, CDR2 SMNVEV (reference sequence). The CDR3 length is 15 residues. V shed 7 bases and J 4 bases; nucleotides not matched to a gene: 8. The DNA for the CDR3 is TGTGCCAGCACTTCCGGGACAGGGATATACAATGAGCAGTTCTTC. Its protein is CASTSGTGIYNEQFF.

The V call is TRBV19, the J call TRBJ1-3; D remains ambiguous. Germline V gene data show CDR1 as LNHDA and CDR2 as SQIVND (reference sequence). The length of the CDR3 is 15 residues. Deletions cut 2 bases from V and 4 bases from J, with 12 bases between. CDR3 sequence: CASSIPRSRGNTIYF. The CDR3 DNA is TGTGCCAGTAGTATACCCAGGAGCCGCGGAAACACCATATATTTT.

The table lists this clone with a count of one. The rearrangement uses TRBV5-6 and TRBJ1-2; 9 bases match TRBD1. CDR1 and CDR2 (germline): SGHDT, YYEEEE. The CDR3 extends over 15 amino acids. V trimming: 4 bases; J trimming: 8 bases; junction bases outside the gene matches: 12. The DNA of the CDR3 is TGTGCCAGCAGCCCGGAGGGACAGGGTGTAAACGGCTACACCTTC. Amino acids: CASSPEGQGVNGYTF.

This clone is categorized as medium-sized (0.01 to 0.1%). The rearrangement links TRBV4-3 to TRBJ1-3; D might be TRBD1 (5 bases). The length of the CDR3 is 13 residues. The V and J ends lost 0 bases and 8 bases respectively, with 8 bases between them. Germline CDR1 LGHNA, CDR2 YSLEER. DNA of the CDR3: TGCGCCAGCAGCCAAGAAGGGGTGGACACCATATATTTT. It encodes CASSQEGVDTIYF.

The chain is built from TRBV5-1 and TRBJ1-3, with no clear D. The CDR3 loop spans 16 amino acids. V was cut by 2 bases and J by 0 bases, with 12 bases left in between. CDR1 and CDR2 (germline): SGHRS, YFSETQ. The CDR3: CASSFRSVSSGNTIYF. The CDR3 nucleotides are TGCGCCAGCAGCTTCCGTAGTGTAAGCTCTGGAAACACCATATATTTT.

The rearrangement uses TRBV10-3 and TRBJ2-1; D is ambiguous. The CDR3 runs to 11 residues. Per the germline V gene, CDR1 is ENHRY and CDR2 is SYGVKD. Trimming removed 0 bases from V and 15 bases from J, with 9 bases in between. The CDR3 reads CAISESRPLFF. The CDR3 nucleotides are TGTGCCATCAGTGAGTCACGACCGCTGTTCTTC.

This chain joins TRBV10-3 and TRBJ1-5; 8 bases are shared with TRBD1. CDR3 length: 16 residues. CDR1 and CDR2 from the germline V gene are ENHRY and SYGVKD. The ends lost 10 bases at V and 5 bases at J; junction bases unmatched: 16. The CDR3 DNA reads TGTGCCACTGACCTTGGGACAGGCGCCAGAGATCAGCCCCAGCATTTT. Its translation is CATDLGTGARDQPQHF.